This entry describes one TCR beta chain. Its antigen is not known. Investigators amplified TCR beta CDR3 regions from RNA transcripts. RT-PCR in the first round used HTBI primers; a second-round multiplex PCR followed. TCRdb re-derived calls from the multiplex PCR reads in MiXCR, one entry per CDR3 protein. This table has fewer than 600,000 distinct CDR3 sequences, 13% to 15% appearing once. This entry belongs to a study of Graves' ophthalmopathy and Graves' hyperthyroidism. Study-level results: Researchers report that a 13-signature model separated ophthalmopathy from stable hyperthyroidism, posting about 88% sensitivity and 75% to 84% specificity.

Presentation of ophthalmopathy in the donors involved moderate-to-severe activity, CAS ≥3, NOSPECS ≥4 and a duration under 3 months. CDR1 and CDR2 (germline): LGHDT, YNNKEL (reference sequence). Trimming stripped 8 bases from V and 0 bases from J, with 11 bases between. The CDR3 runs to 13 residues. The sample taken for sequencing was blood. V and J are TRBV3-1 and TRBJ2-7; D not resolved. The receptor was isolated from a woman aged 25 to 39 with Graves' ophthalmopathy. The CDR3: CASAKEHSYEQYF. CDR3 nucleotide sequence: TGTGCCAGCGCGAAGGAGCACTCCTACGAGCAGTACTTC.